A selection of T cell receptor beta chains follows, all from one sample in a study of OX40 agonist ivuxolimab in advanced cancers. The protocol was immunoSEQ multiplex PCR, while the TCRdb copy is restricted to in-frame clones and leaves out a portion. The table has about 83,000 clones, 65% to 90% seen once. The specimen was CD4+ or CD8+ T cells sorted from blood, collected in a trial of the OX40 agonist ivuxolimab. These receptors all stem from an adult with an advanced solid tumor such as melanoma, head and neck, liver or kidney cancer. Each CDR3 is given with its conserved first and last residue. D genes are given only for firm matches. Size tells how often a clone was seen (once, few, many) or the class of an expanded clone, and some rows leave it out.

v_gene,abundance,d_gene,j_gene,CDR3aa,CDR3nt
TRBV30,-,TRBD1,TRBJ1-5,CAWSAGQAYQPQHF,TGTGCCTGGAGCGCGGGACAGGCGTATCAGCCCCAGCATTTT
TRBV7-9,-,-,TRBJ1-6,CASSLGESNSPLHF,TGTGCCAGCAGCTTGGGGGAGTCTAATTCACCCCTCCACTTT
TRBV29-1,-,-,TRBJ1-4,CSVGEQLNEKLFF,TGCAGCGTTGGCGAACAGCTTAATGAAAAACTGTTTTTT
TRBV7-9,-,-,TRBJ2-3,CASSPKRRLGDTQYF,TGTGCCAGCAGCCCAAAGAGGCGGCTGGGAGATACGCAGTATTTT
TRBV7-6,-,-,TRBJ1-5,CASSLQGSNQPQHF,TGTGCCAGCAGCTTACAGGGATCCAATCAGCCCCAGCATTTT
TRBV18,-,TRBD1,TRBJ2-1,CASSPARETGEQFF,TGTGCCAGCTCGCCCGCTAGGGAGACAGGGGAGCAGTTCTTC
TRBV7-9,-,TRBD2,TRBJ2-5,CASTYSGAEETQYF,TGTGCCAGCACCTATAGCGGGGCCGAAGAGACCCAGTACTTC
TRBV11-1,-,-,TRBJ1-1,CASSREAAAFF,TGTGCCAGCAGCCGCGAGGCAGCAGCTTTCTTT
TRBV6-5,-,-,TRBJ1-2,CASSYSGLWGYTF,TGTGCCAGCAGTTACTCGGGGTTGTGGGGCTACACCTTC
TRBV6-5,-,-,TRBJ1-2,CASSKDTNYGYTF,TGTGCCAGCAGTAAGGATACTAACTATGGCTACACCTTC
TRBV29-1,-,-,TRBJ2-3,CSVGKGPGTDTQYF,TGCAGCGTTGGAAAGGGCCCTGGCACAGATACGCAGTATTTT
TRBV9,-,-,TRBJ1-3,CASSDHTGFSGNTIYF,TGTGCCAGCAGCGACCATACAGGGTTCTCTGGAAACACCATATATTTT
TRBV7-2,-,TRBD1,TRBJ2-1,CASSSMGQGRGEQFF,TGTGCCAGCAGCTCCATGGGACAGGGTCGGGGAGAGCAGTTCTTC
TRBV7-9,few,-,TRBJ1-6,CASSFNGGVNSPLHF,TGTGCCAGCAGCTTCAACGGGGGGGTTAATTCACCCCTCCACTTT
TRBV29-1,-,-,TRBJ2-7,CSVEDRGDEQYF,TGCAGCGTTGAAGACAGGGGCGACGAGCAGTACTTC
TRBV7-9,medium-sized,-,TRBJ2-5,CASSLAKETQYF,TGTGCCAGCAGCTTAGCTAAAGAGACCCAGTACTTC
TRBV7-9,few,-,TRBJ1-2,CASSLEGSGYTF,TGTGCCAGCAGCCTCGAGGGGTCTGGCTACACCTTC
TRBV5-1,-,-,TRBJ2-1,CASTRGQGNEQFF,TGCGCCAGCACCCGCGGGCAGGGGAATGAGCAGTTCTTC
TRBV4-2,-,TRBD2,TRBJ2-1,CASSQSPSGGAGNEQFF,TGTGCCAGCAGCCAGTCCCCTAGCGGGGGGGCGGGGAATGAGCAGTTCTTC
TRBV7-3,-,TRBD1,TRBJ2-2,CASSLDSDRANTGELFF,TGTGCCAGCAGCTTAGACTCTGACAGGGCGAACACCGGGGAGCTGTTTTTT
TRBV7-2,-,-,TRBJ2-1,CASSPMPSTHEQFF,TGTGCCAGCAGCCCGATGCCTAGCACCCATGAGCAGTTCTTC
TRBV4-3,-,TRBD1,TRBJ2-3,CASSQVQDRVDTQYF,TGCGCCAGCAGCCAGGTCCAGGACAGGGTTGATACGCAGTATTTT
TRBV4-2,-,TRBD1,TRBJ1-5,CASSQDQRTGQSNQPQHF,TGTGCCAGCAGCCAAGATCAAAGGACAGGGCAGTCCAATCAGCCCCAGCATTTT
TRBV19,-,TRBD2,TRBJ2-3,CASTTSGTDTQYF,TGTGCCAGTACGACTAGCGGCACAGATACGCAGTATTTT
TRBV18,-,-,TRBJ2-3,CASSPRQGTDTQYF,TGTGCCAGCTCACCAAGACAGGGCACAGATACGCAGTATTTT
TRBV6-5,-,TRBD2,TRBJ2-3,CASSRAGGKRGTQYF,TGTGCCAGCAGTCGAGCGGGGGGCAAAAGGGGTACGCAGTATTTT
TRBV2,-,-,TRBJ1-2,CASSGLPTPIRGYTF,TGTGCCAGCAGTGGACTACCTACCCCCATTCGTGGCTACACCTTC
TRBV7-3,-,-,TRBJ2-3,CASRSSGTDTQYF,TGTGCCAGCAGATCCTCCGGAACAGATACGCAGTATTTT
TRBV5-5,few,-,TRBJ1-2,CASSTLGRLANYGYTF,TGTGCCAGCAGCACCCTAGGCCGGCTAGCTAACTATGGCTACACCTTC
TRBV7-2,-,TRBD1,TRBJ2-1,CASSRGTGGYNEQFF,TGTGCCAGCAGCAGAGGGACAGGGGGCTACAATGAGCAGTTCTTC
TRBV2,-,TRBD2,TRBJ2-1,CASSVVGLAGGNEQFF,TGTGCCAGCAGTGTCGTTGGACTAGCGGGGGGGAATGAGCAGTTCTTC
TRBV30,once,TRBD1,TRBJ1-2,CAWSHAGTGLRYTF,TGTGCCTGGAGTCATGCCGGGACAGGGTTGCGCTACACCTTC
TRBV2,once,TRBD1,TRBJ2-7,CASKRDRDYEQYF,TGTGCCAGCAAAAGGGACAGGGACTACGAGCAGTACTTC
TRBV7-8,-,-,TRBJ1-2,CASSPRGGYGYTF,TGTGCCAGCAGCCCCAGGGGCGGGTATGGCTACACCTTC
TRBV5-1,once,TRBD2,TRBJ2-3,CASSPGLAASTDTQYF,TGCGCCAGCAGCCCGGGACTAGCAGCTAGCACAGATACGCAGTATTTT
TRBV6-1,-,-,TRBJ1-2,CASSEVRNPNYGYTF,TGTGCCAGCAGTGAAGTTAGAAACCCTAACTATGGCTACACCTTC
TRBV5-4,once,-,TRBJ1-2,CASSTERKFTGFDGYTF,TGTGCCAGCAGCACAGAAAGAAAATTCACAGGGTTCGATGGCTACACCTTC
TRBV11-2,-,TRBD1,TRBJ2-7,CASSSRDRGRNEQYF,TGTGCCAGCAGCTCCCGGGACAGGGGGCGCAACGAGCAGTACTTC
TRBV6-5,-,-,TRBJ1-4,CASSYGSNEKLFF,TGTGCCAGCAGTTACGGCAGTAATGAAAAACTGTTTTTT
TRBV19,-,-,TRBJ2-1,CASSSPDTDNEQFF,TGTGCCAGTAGTTCCCCGGACACCGACAATGAGCAGTTCTTC